A single sample gave rise to the 11 T cell receptor beta chains below, sequenced in a study of metastatic and nonmetastatic thyroid tumors. TCRdb re-processed the PCR reads through MiXCR. The sample contains about 21,000 clones, approximately 20% of which appear only once. Each patient went into thyroid surgery without having received any treatment. The specimen sequenced was blood. The receptors here all came from a male donor with papillary thyroid cancer or a benign thyroid nodule (not recorded which). Some clones in this sample may be carry-over from other donors' samples.

In its sample, this clone ranks as medium-sized. The rearrangement links TRBV30 to TRBJ1-6; no firm D call. This CDR3 contains 15 residues. Germline V gene lookup returns CDR1 GTSNPN and CDR2 SVGIG (reference sequence). V was pared by 5 bases and J by 7 bases, with 18 bases between. The CDR3 is CAWDGGGGQNSPLHF. The CDR3 bases are TGTGCCTGGGACGGTGGTGGCGGCCAGAATTCACCCCTCCACTTT.

This clone was recorded at least ten times. This chain joins TRBV28 and TRBJ2-7, with 13 positions matching TRBD2. The CDR3 is 17 amino acids. In germline, CDR1 is MDHEN, CDR2 SYDVKM. The J segment lost 6 bases and the V segment lost 5 bases, leaving 13 bases of the junction unmatched. The CDR3: CASSTPLLAGGPAEQYF. As DNA, the CDR3 is TGTGCCAGCAGTACTCCTTTACTAGCGGGAGGGCCGGCCGAGCAGTACTTC.

The rearrangement joins TRBV30 to TRBJ1-3; D gene ambiguous. In germline, CDR1 is GTSNPN, CDR2 SVGIG (reference sequence). This CDR3 is built from 12 residues. Trimming shortened V by 3 bases and J by 9 bases, and 12 bases separated the two germline ends. The CDR3 DNA reads as TGTGCCTGGAGGACGGCGGGTAGCACCATATATTTT. Protein sequence: CAWRTAGSTIYF.

The table lists this clone with many counts. This CDR3 reads CASSLEGTPDQPQHF. The CDR3, as DNA: TGCGCCAGCAGCTTGGAGGGGACACCTGATCAGCCCCAGCATTTT. J is TRBJ1-5 and V is TRBV5-1; D is perhaps TRBD1 (6 bases). In germline, CDR1 is SGHRS, CDR2 YFSETQ. The ends were cut back, 0 bases at V and 5 bases at J, with 12 bases in the middle. This CDR3 has 15 residues. The entire variable domain, with the rest obtained from reference TRBV5-1 and TRBJ1-5, is as follows: KAGVTQTPRYLIKTRGQQVTLSCSPISGHRSVSWYQQTPGQGLQFLFEYFSETQRNKGNFPGRFSGRQFSNSRSEMNVSTLELGDSALYLCASSLEGTPDQPQHFGDGTRLSIL.

This clone was detected ten times or more. The V and J genes are TRBV3-1 and TRBJ2-3; TRBD2 is a possible D gene (5 bases). V gave up 1 base and J gave up 0 bases, with 8 bases separating them. CDR3 length equals 15 residues. Germline V gives CDR1 LGHDT, CDR2 YNNKEL (reference sequence). This CDR3 reads CASSQAGLSTDTQYF. Here the CDR3 DNA reads TGTGCCAGCAGCCAAGCGGGGTTAAGCACAGATACGCAGTATTTT.

On this clone itself: Given a much more abundant clone one base away, this may be a read error. The chain recombines TRBV10-2 with TRBJ2-3; TRBD2 agrees at 7 bases. The CDR3 is made up of 14 amino acids. J lost 5 bases, V lost 7 bases, and 9 bases had no gene match. The V gene's germline CDR1 is WSHSY and CDR2 SAAADI. This CDR3 is CASIPGLSLDTQYF. The CDR3 coding sequence is TGCGCCAGCATTCCGGGACTATCGTTAGATACGCAGTATTTT.

In the case of this clone: This may come from a read error, since a much larger clone is one base off. Other DNA sequences of this sample code for an identical CDR3. The chain joins TRBV12-5 to TRBJ2-2; D remains ambiguous. The CDR3 has 18 residues. Trimming left V 7 bases short and J 0 bases short, with 21 bases between. Germline CDR1 is LGHNT and CDR2 is FRNRAP. CDR3 residues: CASAADQWGSTNTGELFF. The CDR3 coding sequence is TGTGCTAGTGCTGCAGATCAATGGGGTAGCACGAACACCGGGGAGCTGTTTTTT.

This clone was counted at least ten times. The V gene is TRBV28, the J gene TRBJ1-5, with D perhaps matching TRBD1 (6 bases). The germline CDR1 and CDR2 sequences are MDHEN and SYDVKM. The CDR3 consists of 14 residues. V gave up 6 bases and J gave up 2 bases, with 11 bases separating them. The CDR3 spells CASSYNRGNQPQHF. The CDR3 DNA is TGTGCCAGCAGCTATAACAGGGGCAATCAGCCCCAGCATTTT.

In its sample, this clone was seen many times. The rearrangement links TRBV7-9 to TRBJ1-2; D not resolved. Germline lookup yields CDR1 SEHNR and CDR2 FQNEAQ (reference sequence). V gave up 4 bases and J gave up 6 bases, with 12 bases separating them. This CDR3 comprises 13 residues. The CDR3 loop reads CASSSLRFDGYTF. The CDR3 nucleotides read TGTGCCAGCAGCTCCCTGAGGTTCGATGGCTACACCTTC.

DNA for the CDR3: TGTGCCTGGAGTGAGGGCGGGTCCTCCTACGAGCAGTACTTC. Residues: CAWSEGGSSYEQYF. The chain is built from TRBV30 and TRBJ2-7; D may be TRBD2 (5 bases). The V gene's germline CDR1 is GTSNPN and CDR2 SVGIG (reference sequence). The V end was cut by 1 base, the J end by 0 bases, with 10 bases between. This CDR3 spans 14 amino acids.

This clone has ten or more counts. With a much larger clone just one base away, this may be a read error. This sample also contains other DNA sequences that code for the same CDR3. J is TRBJ2-4 and V is TRBV6-6; D is perhaps TRBD2 (5 bases). Trimming shortened V by 2 bases and J by 8 bases, and 22 bases separated the two germline ends. The length of the CDR3 is 17 residues. Per the germline V gene, CDR1 is MNHNY and CDR2 is SVGAGI (reference sequence). This chain's CDR3 is CASSYAEPSGETYIQYF. CDR3 bases: TGTGCCAGCAGTTACGCCGAGCCTAGTGGGGAGACCTACATTCAGTACTTC.